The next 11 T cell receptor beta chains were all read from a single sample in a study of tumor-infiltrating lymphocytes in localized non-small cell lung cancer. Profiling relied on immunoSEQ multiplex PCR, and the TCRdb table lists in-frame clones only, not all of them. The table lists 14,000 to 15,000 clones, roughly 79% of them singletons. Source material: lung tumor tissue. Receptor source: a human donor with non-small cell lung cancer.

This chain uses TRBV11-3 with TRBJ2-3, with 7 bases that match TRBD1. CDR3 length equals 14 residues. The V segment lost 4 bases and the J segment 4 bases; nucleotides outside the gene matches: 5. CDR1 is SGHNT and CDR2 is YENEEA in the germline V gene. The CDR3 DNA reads TGTGCCAGCAGCTATTACAGGGGATCAGATACGCAGTATTTT. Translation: CASSYYRGSDTQYF.

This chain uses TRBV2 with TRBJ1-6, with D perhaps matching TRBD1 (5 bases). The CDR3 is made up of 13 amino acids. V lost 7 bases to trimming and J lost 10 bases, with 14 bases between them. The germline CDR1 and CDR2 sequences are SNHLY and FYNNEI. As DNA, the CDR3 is TGTGCCAGCACCCCGGGGGGGAACTCACCCCTCCACTTT. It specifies CASTPGGNSPLHF.

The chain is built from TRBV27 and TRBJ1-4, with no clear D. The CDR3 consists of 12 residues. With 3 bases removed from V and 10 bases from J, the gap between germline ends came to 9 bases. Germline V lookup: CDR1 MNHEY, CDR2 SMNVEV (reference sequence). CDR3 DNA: TGTGCCAGCAGTTTTAGCTTGGGAAAACTGTTTTTT. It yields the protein CASSFSLGKLFF.

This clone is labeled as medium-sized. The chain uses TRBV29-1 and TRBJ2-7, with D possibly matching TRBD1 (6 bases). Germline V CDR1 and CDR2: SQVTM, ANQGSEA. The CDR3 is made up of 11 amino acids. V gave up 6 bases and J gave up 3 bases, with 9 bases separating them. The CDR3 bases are TGCAGCGTCGCGGACAGCTACGAGCAGTACTTC. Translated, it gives CSVADSYEQYF.

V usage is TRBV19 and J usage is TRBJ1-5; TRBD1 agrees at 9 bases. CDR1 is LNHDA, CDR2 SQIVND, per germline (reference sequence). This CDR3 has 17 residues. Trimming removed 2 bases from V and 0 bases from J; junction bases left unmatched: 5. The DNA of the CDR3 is TGTGCCAGTAGTATATTCGGACAGGGGTATAGCAATCAGCCCCAGCATTTT. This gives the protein CASSIFGQGYSNQPQHF.

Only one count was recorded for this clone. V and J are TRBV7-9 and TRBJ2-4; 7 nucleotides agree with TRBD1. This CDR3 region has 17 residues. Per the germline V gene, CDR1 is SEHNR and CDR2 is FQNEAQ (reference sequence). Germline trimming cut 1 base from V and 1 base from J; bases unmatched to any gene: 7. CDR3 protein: CASSLVGQGDAKNIQYF. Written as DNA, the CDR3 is TGTGCCAGCAGCTTAGTCGGGCAGGGGGATGCCAAAAACATTCAGTACTTC. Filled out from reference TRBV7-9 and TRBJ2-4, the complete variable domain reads DTGVSQNPRHKITKRGQNVTFRCDPISEHNRLYWYRQTLGQGPEFLTYFQNEAQLEKSRLLSDRFSAERPKGSFSTLEIQRTEQGDSAMYLCASSLVGQGDAKNIQYFGAGTRLSVL.

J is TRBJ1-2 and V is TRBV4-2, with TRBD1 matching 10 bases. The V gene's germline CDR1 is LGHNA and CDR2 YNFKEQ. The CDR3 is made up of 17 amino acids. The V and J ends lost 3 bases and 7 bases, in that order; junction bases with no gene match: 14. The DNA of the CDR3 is TGTGCCAGCAGCCAGGATCCCAGCGGGACAGGGGTTTTTGGCTACACCTTC. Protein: CASSQDPSGTGVFGYTF.

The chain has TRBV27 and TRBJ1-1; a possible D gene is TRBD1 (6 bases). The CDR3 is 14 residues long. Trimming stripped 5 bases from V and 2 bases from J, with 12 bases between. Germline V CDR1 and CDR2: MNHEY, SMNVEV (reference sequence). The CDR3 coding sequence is TGTGCCAGCAGTCTCCTCAGGGGAAACACTGAAGCTTTCTTT. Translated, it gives CASSLLRGNTEAFF.

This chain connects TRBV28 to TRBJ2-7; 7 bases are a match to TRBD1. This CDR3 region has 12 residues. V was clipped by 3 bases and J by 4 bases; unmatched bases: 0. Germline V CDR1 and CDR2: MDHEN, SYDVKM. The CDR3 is CASSLGQYEQYF. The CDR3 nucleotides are TGTGCCAGCAGTTTGGGACAGTACGAGCAGTACTTC.

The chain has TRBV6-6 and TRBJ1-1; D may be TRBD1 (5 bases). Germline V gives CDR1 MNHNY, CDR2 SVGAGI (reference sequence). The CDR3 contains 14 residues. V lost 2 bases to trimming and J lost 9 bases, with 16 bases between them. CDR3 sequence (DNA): TGTGCCAGCAGTTACAGAGACAGCGAGTCTAAAGCTTTCTTT. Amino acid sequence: CASSYRDSESKAFF.

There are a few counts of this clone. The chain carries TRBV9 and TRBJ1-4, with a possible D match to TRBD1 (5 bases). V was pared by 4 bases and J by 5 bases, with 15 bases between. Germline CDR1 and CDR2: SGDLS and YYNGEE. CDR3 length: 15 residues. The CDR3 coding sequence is TGTGCCAGCAGCTTGGCGGGACTCCAGAATGAAAAACTGTTTTTT. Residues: CASSLAGLQNEKLFF. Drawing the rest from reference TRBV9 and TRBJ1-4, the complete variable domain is DSGVTQTPKHLITATGQRVTLRCSPRSGDLSVYWYQQSLDQGLQFLIQYYNGEERAKGNILERFSAQQFPDLHSELNLSSLELGDSALYFCASSLAGLQNEKLFFGSGTQLSVL.